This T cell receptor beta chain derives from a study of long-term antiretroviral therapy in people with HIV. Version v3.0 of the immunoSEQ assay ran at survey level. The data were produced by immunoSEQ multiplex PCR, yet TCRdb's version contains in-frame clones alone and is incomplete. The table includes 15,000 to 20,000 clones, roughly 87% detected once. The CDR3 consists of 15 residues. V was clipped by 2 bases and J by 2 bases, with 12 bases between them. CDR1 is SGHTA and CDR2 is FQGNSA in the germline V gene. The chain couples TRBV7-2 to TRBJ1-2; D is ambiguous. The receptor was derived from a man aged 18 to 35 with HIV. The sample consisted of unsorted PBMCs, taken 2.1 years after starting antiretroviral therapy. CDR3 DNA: TGTGCCAGCAGCTTAAAGCGGGGAATAAACTATGGCTACACCTTC. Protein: CASSLKRGINYGYTF.